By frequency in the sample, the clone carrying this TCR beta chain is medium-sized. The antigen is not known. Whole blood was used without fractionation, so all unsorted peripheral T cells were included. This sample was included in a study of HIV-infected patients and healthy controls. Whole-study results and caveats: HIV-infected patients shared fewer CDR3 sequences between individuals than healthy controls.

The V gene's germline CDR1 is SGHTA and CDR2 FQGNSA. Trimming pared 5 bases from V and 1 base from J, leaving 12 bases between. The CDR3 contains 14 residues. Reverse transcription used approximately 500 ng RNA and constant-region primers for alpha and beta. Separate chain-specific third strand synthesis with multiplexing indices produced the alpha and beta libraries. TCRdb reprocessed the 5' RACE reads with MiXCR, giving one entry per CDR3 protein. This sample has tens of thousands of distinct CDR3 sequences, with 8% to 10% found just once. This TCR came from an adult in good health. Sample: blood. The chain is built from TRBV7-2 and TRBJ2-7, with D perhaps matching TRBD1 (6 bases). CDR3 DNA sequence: TGTGCCAGCAGCCTACAACAGGGATCCTACGAGCAGTACTTC. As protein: CASSLQQGSYEQYF.